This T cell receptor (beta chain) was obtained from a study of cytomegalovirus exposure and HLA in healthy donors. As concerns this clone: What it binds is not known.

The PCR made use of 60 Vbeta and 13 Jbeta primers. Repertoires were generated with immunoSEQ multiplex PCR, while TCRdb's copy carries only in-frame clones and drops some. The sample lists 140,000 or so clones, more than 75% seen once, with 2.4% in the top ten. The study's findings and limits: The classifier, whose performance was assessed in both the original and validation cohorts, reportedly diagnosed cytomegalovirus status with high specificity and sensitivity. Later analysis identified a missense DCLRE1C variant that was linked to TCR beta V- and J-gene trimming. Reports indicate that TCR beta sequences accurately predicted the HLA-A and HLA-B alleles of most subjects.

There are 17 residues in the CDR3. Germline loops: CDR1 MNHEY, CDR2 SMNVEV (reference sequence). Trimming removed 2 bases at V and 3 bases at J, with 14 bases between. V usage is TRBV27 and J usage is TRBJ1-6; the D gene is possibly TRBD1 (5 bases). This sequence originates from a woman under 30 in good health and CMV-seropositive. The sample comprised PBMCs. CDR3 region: CASSLAAREDYNSPLHF. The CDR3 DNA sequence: TGTGCCAGCAGTTTAGCGGCCAGGGAAGACTATAATTCACCCCTCCACTTT.